The present T cell receptor beta chain was sequenced within a study of molecular identifiers for immune sequencing clone quantification. TCR libraries were built in bulk with a published protocol and specific TCR primers. TCRdb used MiXCR to reprocess the PCR reads, holding one entry per CDR3 protein. Among 65,000 or so distinct CDR3 sequences listed, about a fifth were seen once. This clonotype was recorded many times. Sequences were obtained from naive CD8+ T cells from blood, with Jurkat cell RNA spiked in. Subset meaning: FACS-sorted CD8+CD4-CCR7+CD45RA+ naive T cells. The source is a human donor in good health. Some libraries in this study had Jurkat cell RNA spiked in.

As DNA, the CDR3 is TGTGCCAGTAGTATTATGGCTACTTCTACCGGGGAGCTGTTTTTT. Translated, it gives CASSIMATSTGELFF. The rearrangement joins TRBV19 to TRBJ2-2, with D unclear. The germline CDR1 and CDR2 sequences are LNHDA and SQIVND (reference sequence). The CDR3 length is 15 residues. V was shortened by 3 bases and J by 5 bases, with 13 bases between the two germline ends.